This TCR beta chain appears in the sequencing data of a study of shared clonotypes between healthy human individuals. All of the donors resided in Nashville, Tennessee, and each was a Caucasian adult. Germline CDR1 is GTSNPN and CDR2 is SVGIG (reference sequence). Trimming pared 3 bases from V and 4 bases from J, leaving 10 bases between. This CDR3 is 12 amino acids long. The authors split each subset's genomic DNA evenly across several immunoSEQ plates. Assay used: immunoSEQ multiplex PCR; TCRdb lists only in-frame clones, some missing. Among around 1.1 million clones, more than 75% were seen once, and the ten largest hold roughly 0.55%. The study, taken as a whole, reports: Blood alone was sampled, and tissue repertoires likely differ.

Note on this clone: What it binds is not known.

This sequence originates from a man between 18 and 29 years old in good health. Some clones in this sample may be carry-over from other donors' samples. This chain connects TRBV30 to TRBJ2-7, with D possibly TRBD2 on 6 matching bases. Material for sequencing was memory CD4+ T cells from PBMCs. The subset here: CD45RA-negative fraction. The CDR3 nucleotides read TGTGCCTGGAGCCGGGACTTATACGAGCAGTACTTC. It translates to CAWSRDLYEQYF.